This is a list of T cell receptor beta chains from one sample in a study of blood T cells in healthy people across ages. TCRdb analysed the 5' RACE reads with MiXCR anew, one entry per CDR3 protein. This table holds 1,300,000 or so distinct CDR3 sequences, almost 60% found once. The material sequenced was blood. Receptor source: a young man in good health. The conserved cysteine and the conserved F or W are not part of the CDR3 here.

TRBJ2-7,TRBV6-5,ASSLPMGEQY
TRBJ2-1,TRBV12-3/TRBV12-4,ASSPRDRGPSEQF
TRBJ2-1,TRBV20-1,SARAYFYNEQF
TRBJ2-2,TRBV6-5,ASSSRGRSDTGELF
TRBJ1-4,TRBV20-1,SATHLEEKLF
TRBJ1-1,TRBV27,ASSFQENTEAF
TRBJ2-7,TRBV12-3/TRBV12-4,ASIMSGSSYEQY
TRBJ2-3,TRBV9,AGSARGRLGTDTQY
TRBJ1-2,TRBV27,ASYGSYGYT
TRBJ1-2,TRBV14,ASSHASNGGNT
TRBJ1-4,TRBV4-2,ASSQVLSSNEKLF
TRBJ2-3,TRBV27,ASSLIGLAGTTDTQY
TRBJ1-2,TRBV6-9,ATPVDGYT
TRBJ2-7,TRBV6-5,ASSYSSANYEQY
TRBJ1-5,TRBV7-2,ASSFDRGRGQPQH
TRBJ2-7,TRBV27,ASQSTDSYEQY
TRBJ2-2,TRBV27,ASSPVVTGGELF
TRBJ2-5,TRBV6-1,ASSIETQY
TRBJ1-2,TRBV29-1,SVVRVGRDYGYT
TRBJ2-3,TRBV12-3/TRBV12-4,ASKGSGRRQDTQY
TRBJ1-2,TRBV10-3,AMWEGGPPSYGYT
TRBJ2-2,TRBV20-1,SARGGPVGELF
TRBJ2-3,TRBV20-1,SAETSAPDTQY
TRBJ2-5,TRBV4-1,ASSQSKLGEETQY
-,TRBV20-1,SALRGVTYEQY
TRBJ2-7,TRBV27,ASSTAPGTAYEQY
TRBJ1-4,TRBV27,ASSTRQKATNEKLF
TRBJ2-1,TRBV27,ASSGEYNEQF
TRBJ2-5,TRBV5-1,ASGYGTRYQETQY
TRBJ2-6,TRBV20-1,SALQGTGANVLT
TRBJ1-1,TRBV20-1,SALLRGTEAF
TRBJ2-2,TRBV6-2/TRBV6-3,ASSQSEVSNTGELF
TRBJ1-4,TRBV6-5,ASSLTIFGKLF
TRBJ2-1,TRBV7-9,ASSPRGNRNNEQF
-,TRBV15,ATSRGDGQHYEQY
TRBJ2-7,TRBV6-5,ASSVDRELYEQY
TRBJ2-7,TRBV2,ASVLGTGSYEQY
TRBJ2-5,TRBV29-1,SVVQGAREQY
TRBJ1-2,TRBV5-1,ASSFDVGMDYGYT